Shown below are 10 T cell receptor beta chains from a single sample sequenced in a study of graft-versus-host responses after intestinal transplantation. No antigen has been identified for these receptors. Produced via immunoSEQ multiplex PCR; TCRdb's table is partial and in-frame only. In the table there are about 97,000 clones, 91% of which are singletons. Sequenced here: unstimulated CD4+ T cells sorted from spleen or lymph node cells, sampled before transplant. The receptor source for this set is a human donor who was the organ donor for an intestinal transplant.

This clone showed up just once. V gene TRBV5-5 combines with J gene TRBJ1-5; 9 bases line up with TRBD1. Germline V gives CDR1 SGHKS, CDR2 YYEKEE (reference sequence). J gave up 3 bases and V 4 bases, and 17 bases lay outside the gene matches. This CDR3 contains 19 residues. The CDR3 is CASSRGGDRGVVYNQPQHF. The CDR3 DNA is TGTGCCAGCAGCCGCGGGGGCGACAGGGGGGTCGTGTACAATCAGCCCCAGCATTTT.

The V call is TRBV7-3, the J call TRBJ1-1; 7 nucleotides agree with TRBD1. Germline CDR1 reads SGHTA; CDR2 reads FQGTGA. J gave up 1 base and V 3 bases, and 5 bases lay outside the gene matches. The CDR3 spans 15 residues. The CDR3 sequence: CASSFNRDRNTEAFF. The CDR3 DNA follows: TGTGCCAGCAGCTTCAACCGGGACAGGAACACTGAAGCTTTCTTT.

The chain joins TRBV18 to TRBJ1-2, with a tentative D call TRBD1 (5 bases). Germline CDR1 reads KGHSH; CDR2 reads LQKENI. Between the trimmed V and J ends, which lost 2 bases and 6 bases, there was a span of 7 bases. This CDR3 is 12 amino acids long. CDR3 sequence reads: CASSPGRDGYTF. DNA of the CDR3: TGTGCCAGCTCACCAGGCAGGGATGGCTACACCTTC.

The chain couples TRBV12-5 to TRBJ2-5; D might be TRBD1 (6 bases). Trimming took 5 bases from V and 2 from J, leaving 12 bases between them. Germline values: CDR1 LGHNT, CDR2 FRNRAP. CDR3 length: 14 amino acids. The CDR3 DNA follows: TGTGCTAGTGGTGCCCGGACAGTTCAAGAGACCCAGTACTTC. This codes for CASGARTVQETQYF.

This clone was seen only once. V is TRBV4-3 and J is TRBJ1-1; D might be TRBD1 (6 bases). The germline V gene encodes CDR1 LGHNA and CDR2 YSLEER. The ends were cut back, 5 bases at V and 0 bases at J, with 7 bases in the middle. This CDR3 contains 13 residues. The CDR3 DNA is TGCGCCAGCAGCGACAGGCTGAACACTGAAGCTTTCTTT. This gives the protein CASSDRLNTEAFF.

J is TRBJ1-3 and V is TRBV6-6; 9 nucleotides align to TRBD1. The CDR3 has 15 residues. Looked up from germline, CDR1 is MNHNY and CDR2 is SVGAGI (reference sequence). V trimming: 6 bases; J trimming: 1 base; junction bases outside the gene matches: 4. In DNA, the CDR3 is TGTGCCAGCAGCTGGGACAGGGCTTCTGGAAACACCATATATTTT. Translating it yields CASSWDRASGNTIYF.

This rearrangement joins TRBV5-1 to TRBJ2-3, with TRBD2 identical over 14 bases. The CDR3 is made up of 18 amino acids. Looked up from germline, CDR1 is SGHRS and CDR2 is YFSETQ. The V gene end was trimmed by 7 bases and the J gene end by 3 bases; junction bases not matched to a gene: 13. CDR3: CASYPGLAGGGSTDTQYF. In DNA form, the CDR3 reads TGCGCCAGCTACCCCGGACTAGCGGGGGGAGGTTCGACAGATACGCAGTATTTT. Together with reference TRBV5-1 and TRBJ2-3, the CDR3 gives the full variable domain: KAGVTQTPRYLIKTRGQQVTLSCSPISGHRSVSWYQQTPGQGLQFLFEYFSETQRNKGNFPGRFSGRQFSNSRSEMNVSTLELGDSALYLCASYPGLAGGGSTDTQYFGPGTRLTVL.

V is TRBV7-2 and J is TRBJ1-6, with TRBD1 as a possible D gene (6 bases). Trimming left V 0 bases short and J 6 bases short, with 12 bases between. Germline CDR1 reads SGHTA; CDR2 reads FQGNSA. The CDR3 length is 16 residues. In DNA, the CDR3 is TGTGCCAGCAGCTTAGCTCCAGGGGCCCCTAATTCACCCCTCCACTTT. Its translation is CASSLAPGAPNSPLHF. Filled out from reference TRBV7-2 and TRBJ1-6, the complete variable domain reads GAGVSQSPSNKVTEKGKDVELRCDPISGHTALYWYRQSLGQGLEFLIYFQGNSAPDKSGLPSDRFSAERTGGSVSTLTIQRTQQEDSAVYLCASSLAPGAPNSPLHFGNGTRLTVT.

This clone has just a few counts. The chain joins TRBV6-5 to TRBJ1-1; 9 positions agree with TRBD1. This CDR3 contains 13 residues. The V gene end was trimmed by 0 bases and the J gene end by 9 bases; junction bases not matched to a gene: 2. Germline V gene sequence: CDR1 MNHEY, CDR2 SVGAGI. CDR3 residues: CASSYSGTGKAFF. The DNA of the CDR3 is TGTGCCAGCAGTTACTCGGGGACAGGGAAAGCTTTCTTT.

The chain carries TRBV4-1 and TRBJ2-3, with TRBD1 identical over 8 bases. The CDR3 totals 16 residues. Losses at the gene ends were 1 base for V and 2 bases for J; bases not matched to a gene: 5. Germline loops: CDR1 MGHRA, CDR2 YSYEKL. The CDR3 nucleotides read TGCGCCAGCAGCCAAGGGCAGGGGGCGTACACAGATACGCAGTATTTT. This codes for CASSQGQGAYTDTQYF.